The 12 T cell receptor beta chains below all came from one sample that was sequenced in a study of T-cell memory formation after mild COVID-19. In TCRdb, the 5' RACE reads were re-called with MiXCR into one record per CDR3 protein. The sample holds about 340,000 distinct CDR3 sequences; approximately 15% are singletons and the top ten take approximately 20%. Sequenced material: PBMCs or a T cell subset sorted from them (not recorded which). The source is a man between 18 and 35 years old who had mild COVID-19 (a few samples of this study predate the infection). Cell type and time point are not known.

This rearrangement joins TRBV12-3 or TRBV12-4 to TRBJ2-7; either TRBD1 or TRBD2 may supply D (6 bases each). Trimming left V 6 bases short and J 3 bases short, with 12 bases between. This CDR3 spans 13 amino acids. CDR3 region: CASSPGAYYEQYF. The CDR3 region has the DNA TGTGCCAGCAGCCCGGGGGCCTACTACGAGCAGTACTTC.

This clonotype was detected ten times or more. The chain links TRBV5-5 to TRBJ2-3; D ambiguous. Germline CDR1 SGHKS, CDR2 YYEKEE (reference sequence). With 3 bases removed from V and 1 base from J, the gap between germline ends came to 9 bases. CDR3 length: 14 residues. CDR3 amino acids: CASSSPSGTDTQYF. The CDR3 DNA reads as TGTGCCAGCAGCTCTCCATCTGGCACAGATACGCAGTATTTT. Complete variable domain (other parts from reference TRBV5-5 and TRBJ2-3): DAGVTQSPTHLIKTRGQQVTLRCSPISGHKSVSWYQQVLGQGPQFIFQYYEKEERGRGNFPDRFSARQFPNYSSELNVNALLLGDSALYLCASSSPSGTDTQYFGPGTRLTVL.

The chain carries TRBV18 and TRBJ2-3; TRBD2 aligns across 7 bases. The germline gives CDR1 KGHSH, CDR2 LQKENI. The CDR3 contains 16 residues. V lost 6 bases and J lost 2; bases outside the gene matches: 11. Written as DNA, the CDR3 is TGTGCCAGCTCCCGCGCGATCACTAGCGACACAGATACGCAGTATTTT. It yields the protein CASSRAITSDTDTQYF. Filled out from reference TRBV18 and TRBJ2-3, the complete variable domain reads NAGVMQNPRHLVRRRGQEARLRCSPMKGHSHVYWYRQLPEEGLKFMVYLQKENIIDESGMPKERFSAEFPKEGPSILRIQQVVRGDSAAYFCASSRAITSDTDTQYFGPGTRLTVL.

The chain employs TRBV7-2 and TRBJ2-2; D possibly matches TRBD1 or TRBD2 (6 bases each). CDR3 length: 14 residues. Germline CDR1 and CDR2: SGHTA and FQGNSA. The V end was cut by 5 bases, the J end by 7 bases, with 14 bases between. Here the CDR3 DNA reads TGTGCCAGCAGCGCCAGGGGAGGAGGCGGGGAGCTGTTTTTT. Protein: CASSARGGGGELFF.

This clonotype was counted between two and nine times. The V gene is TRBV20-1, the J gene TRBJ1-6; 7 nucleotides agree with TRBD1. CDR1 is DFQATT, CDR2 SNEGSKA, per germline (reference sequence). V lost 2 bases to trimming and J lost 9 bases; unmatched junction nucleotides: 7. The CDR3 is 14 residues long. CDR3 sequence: CSARTDRESSPLHF. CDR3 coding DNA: TGCAGTGCTAGAACCGACAGGGAAAGTTCACCCCTCCACTTT.

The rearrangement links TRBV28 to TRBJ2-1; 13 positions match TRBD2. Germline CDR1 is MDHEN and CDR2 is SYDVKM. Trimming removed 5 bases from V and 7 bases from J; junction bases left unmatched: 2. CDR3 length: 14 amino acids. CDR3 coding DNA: TGTGCCAGCAGTCGACTAGCGGGGGGAAATGAGCAGTTCTTC. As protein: CASSRLAGGNEQFF.

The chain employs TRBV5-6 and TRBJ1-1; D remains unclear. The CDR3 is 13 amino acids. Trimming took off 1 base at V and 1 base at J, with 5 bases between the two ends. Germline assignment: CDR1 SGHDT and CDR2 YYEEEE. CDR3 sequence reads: CASSLISNTEAFF. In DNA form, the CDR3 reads TGTGCCAGCAGCTTGATATCGAACACTGAAGCTTTCTTT.

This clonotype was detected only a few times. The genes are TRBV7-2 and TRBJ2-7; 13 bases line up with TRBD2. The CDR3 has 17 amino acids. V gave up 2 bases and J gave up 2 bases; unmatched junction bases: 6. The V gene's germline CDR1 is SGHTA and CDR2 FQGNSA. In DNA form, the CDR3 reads TGTGCCAGCAGCTTACGGGACACTAGCGGGGGGGCCTACGAGCAGTACTTC. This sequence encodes CASSLRDTSGGAYEQYF.

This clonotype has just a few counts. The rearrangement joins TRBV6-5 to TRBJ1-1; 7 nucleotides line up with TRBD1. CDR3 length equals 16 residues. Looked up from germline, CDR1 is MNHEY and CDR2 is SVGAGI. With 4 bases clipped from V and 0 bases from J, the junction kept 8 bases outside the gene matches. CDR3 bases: TGTGCCAGCAGTTTGCAGGGGGTGGGGTTGAACACTGAAGCTTTCTTT. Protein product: CASSLQGVGLNTEAFF.

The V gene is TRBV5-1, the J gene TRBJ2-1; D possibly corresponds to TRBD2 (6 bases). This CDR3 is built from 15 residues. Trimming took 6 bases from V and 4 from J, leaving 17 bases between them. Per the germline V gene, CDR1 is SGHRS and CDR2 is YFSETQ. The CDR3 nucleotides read TGCGCCAGCACCGCGGGGCCACCTGGGTACAATGAGCAGTTCTTC. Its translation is CASTAGPPGYNEQFF. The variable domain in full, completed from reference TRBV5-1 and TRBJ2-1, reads KAGVTQTPRYLIKTRGQQVTLSCSPISGHRSVSWYQQTPGQGLQFLFEYFSETQRNKGNFPGRFSGRQFSNSRSEMNVSTLELGDSALYLCASTAGPPGYNEQFFGPGTRLTVL.

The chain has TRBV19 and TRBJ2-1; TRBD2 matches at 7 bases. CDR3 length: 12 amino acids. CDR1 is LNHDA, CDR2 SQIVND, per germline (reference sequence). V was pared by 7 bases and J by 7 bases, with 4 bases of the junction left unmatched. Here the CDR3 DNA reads TGTGCCAGTAAACACGGGGGGAATGAGCAGTTCTTC. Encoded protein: CASKHGGNEQFF.

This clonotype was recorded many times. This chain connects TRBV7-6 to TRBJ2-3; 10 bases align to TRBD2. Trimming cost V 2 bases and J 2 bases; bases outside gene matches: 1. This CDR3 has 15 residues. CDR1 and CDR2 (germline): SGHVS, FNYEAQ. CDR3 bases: TGTGCCAGCAGCTTACTAGCGGGGGTCACAGATACGCAGTATTTT. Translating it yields CASSLLAGVTDTQYF. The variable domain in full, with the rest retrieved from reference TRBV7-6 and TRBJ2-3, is GAGVSQSPRYKVTKRGQDVALRCDPISGHVSLYWYRQALGQGPEFLTYFNYEAQQDKSGLPNDRFSAERPEGSISTLTIQRTEQRDSAMYRCASSLLAGVTDTQYFGPGTRLTVL.